These 7 T cell receptor beta chains came from one sample sequenced in a study of cytomegalovirus exposure and HLA in healthy donors (TCRdb year 2017). Libraries came from the immunoSEQ multiplex PCR assay. The multiplex PCR relied on a mix of 60 forward primers for TCR Vbeta segments and 13 reverse primers for TCR Jbeta segments. Drawn from immuneACCESS, this table holds only the in-frame rearrangements with V and J called that TCRdb kept. Clones are partly lost; checked studies trace under half to an unresolved V gene and leave the rest unexplained. Here the sample has around 150,000 clones; more than 70% occur a single time. The ten top clones hold 6.3% of the sample. Specimen: PBMCs. These receptors originate from a male donor in good health and CMV-seropositive.

The gene calls are TRBV27 and TRBJ2-1; no reliable D call. The germline CDR1 and CDR2 sequences are MNHEY and SMNVEV (reference sequence). The CDR3 has 14 residues. The V end lost 4 bases, the J end lost 2 bases, and 9 bases lay between the germline ends. The CDR3, as DNA: TGTGCCAGCAGTTCTTACTATGCCTACAATGAGCAGTTCTTC. Its protein is CASSSYYAYNEQFF.

The rearrangement uses TRBV14 and TRBJ2-5; no clear D. CDR1 and CDR2 (germline): SGHDN, FVKESK. Between the trimmed V and J ends, which lost 1 base and 9 bases, there was a span of 9 bases. The CDR3 is made up of 12 amino acids. The CDR3 DNA follows: TGTGCCAGCAGCCAAGGCCCCCGGGCCCAGTACTTC. Amino acid sequence: CASSQGPRAQYF.

The chain uses TRBV4-1 and TRBJ2-3; 7 positions agree with TRBD2. Per the germline V gene, CDR1 is MGHRA and CDR2 is YSYEKL. The CDR3 sequence is 18 residues long. With V trimmed by 1 base and J by 5 bases, 15 bases remained unmatched. In DNA, the CDR3 is TGCGCCAGCAGCCAAGTACTTAGAACTAGACGGGAGGTAGATACGCAGTATTTT. Translating it yields CASSQVLRTRREVDTQYF.

The sample holds one count of this clone. The genes are TRBV14 and TRBJ2-3, with D uncertain. The ends were cut back, 1 base at V and 4 bases at J, with 12 bases in the middle. Germline V CDR1 and CDR2: SGHDN, FVKESK. The CDR3 length is 15 residues. This CDR3 is CASSQGMSRADTQYF. The DNA of the CDR3 is TGTGCCAGCAGCCAAGGAATGAGTCGCGCAGATACGCAGTATTTT.

CDR3: CASGTGGQKLFF. The CDR3 region has the DNA TGTGCCAGCGGGACAGGGGGCCAAAAACTGTTTTTT. The V call is TRBV6-5, the J call TRBJ1-4; 12 bases fit TRBD1. J was trimmed by 9 bases and V by 8 bases; bases with no gene match: 1. The CDR3 is 12 amino acids. CDR1 MNHEY and CDR2 SVGAGI come from the germline V gene.

The genes are TRBV11-3 and TRBJ2-2; 14 nucleotides agree with TRBD2. Trimming took 5 bases from V and 7 from J; bases not matched to a gene: 6. CDR1 and CDR2 (germline): SGHNT, YENEEA. This CDR3 is 16 amino acids long. The CDR3 reads CASSPGLAGVIGELFF. The DNA of the CDR3 is TGTGCCAGCAGCCCGGGACTAGCGGGAGTTATCGGGGAGCTGTTTTTT.

A few counts support this clone. The CDR3 DNA follows: TGTGCCAGCAGCCTACAGGACTCTGGAAACACCATATATTTT. Its translation: CASSLQDSGNTIYF. The J gene is TRBJ1-3, the V gene TRBV6-5; D is perhaps TRBD1 (5 bases). V gave up 6 bases and J gave up 0 bases, with 9 bases separating them. The CDR3 covers 14 residues. CDR1 is MNHEY, CDR2 SVGAGI, per germline.